This TCR beta chain stems from a study of blood T cell repertoires in COVID-19. TCRdb's copy holds only in-frame clones and misses some; the assay was immunoSEQ multiplex PCR. The data show more than 150,000 clones, about 85% seen once. The ends were cut back, 6 bases at V and 1 base at J, with 10 bases in the middle. Looked up from germline, CDR1 is SGHRS and CDR2 is YFSETQ. This CDR3 region has 13 residues. Sequences were obtained from peripheral blood. The sequence was collected from a man aged 18 to 29 with acute or convalescent COVID-19. The gene calls are TRBV5-1 and TRBJ1-1, with D hard to call. The DNA for the CDR3 is TGCGCCAGCAAACGGTTCCCGAACACTGAAGCTTTCTTT. Translation: CASKRFPNTEAFF.